Listed below are T cell receptor beta chains from one sample, sequenced in a study of shared clonotypes between healthy human individuals. The protocol was immunoSEQ multiplex PCR, while the TCRdb copy is restricted to in-frame clones and leaves out a portion. Found here are about 700,000 clones, approximately 90% of them singletons; the top ten hold roughly 22%. What was sequenced was naive CD8+ T cells sorted from blood. The origin of the receptors is a man aged 25-45 years in good health. Both conserved end residues are part of each CDR3.

v_call,j_call,cdr3_length,cdr3_aa
TRBV4-1,TRBJ1-5,16,CASSQDKTLSNQPQHF
TRBV6-4,TRBJ1-1,14,CASSPGQGRAEAFF
TRBV29-1,TRBJ2-1,15,CSAGPALEFYNEQFF
TRBV11-2,TRBJ2-5,12,CASSLGSQGSNF
TRBV7-9,TRBJ2-1,12,CASSLAGHEQFF
TRBV2,TRBJ2-1,15,CASSEDRSSYNEQFF
TRBV19,TRBJ2-7,16,CASSPQPRSRSYEQYF
TRBV10-3,TRBJ2-7,19,CAISESSLGSGRAIYEQYF
TRBV5-5,TRBJ1-2,15,CASSMEGSDNYGYTF
TRBV7-9,TRBJ2-1,15,CASRKTSSPINEQFF
TRBV19,TRBJ1-1,13,CASSTWGSTEAFF
TRBV10-3,TRBJ1-1,13,CAVGQGANTEAFF
TRBV11-2,TRBJ2-7,16,CASSLDPRTGVNEQYF
TRBV7-9,TRBJ2-5,13,CASSLAIAETQYF
TRBV29-1,TRBJ2-7,13,CSVGTGDKYEQYF
TRBV29-1,TRBJ2-7,13,CSVIEKYIHEQYF
TRBV28,TRBJ2-6,14,CASSLLLGANVLTF
TRBV5-4,TRBJ1-2,15,CASSLVGEGTYGYTF